These 23 T cell receptor beta chains originate from one sample sequenced in a study of blood T cell repertoires in COVID-19. The table came from immunoSEQ multiplex PCR; TCRdb's copy has only in-frame clones and leaves some out. The data show 65,000 to 95,000 clones, 80% seen once. Sequences were obtained from peripheral blood. Receptors originate from a woman aged 40 to 49 with active or convalescent COVID-19.

This clone was counted only a few times. This chain's CDR3 is CASRETGNMNTEAFF. The CDR3 DNA is TGCGCCAGCAGGGAAACAGGTAACATGAACACTGAAGCTTTCTTT. The gene calls are TRBV5-1 and TRBJ1-1; tentative D call: TRBD1 (5 bases). The V and J ends lost 5 bases and 0 bases respectively, with 14 bases between them. There are 15 residues in the CDR3. Germline V gene sequence: CDR1 SGHRS, CDR2 YFSETQ.

The chain is built from TRBV3-1 (or the pseudogene TRBV3-2) and TRBJ2-5, with 8 bases aligning to TRBD2. V trimming: 8 bases; J trimming: 5 bases; junction bases outside the gene matches: 7. Per the germline V gene, CDR1 is LGHDT and CDR2 is YNNKEL (reference sequence). The CDR3 extends over 13 amino acids. This CDR3 is CASVGGGLETQYF. The CDR3 DNA follows: TGTGCCAGCGTCGGGGGGGGCTTGGAGACCCAGTACTTC.

V usage is TRBV2 and J usage is TRBJ2-1, with D tentatively TRBD2 (5 bases). V was shortened by 6 bases and J by 7 bases, with 10 bases between the two germline ends. CDR1 and CDR2 from the germline V gene are SNHLY and FYNNEI. The CDR3 covers 12 residues. The CDR3 DNA reads TGTGCCAGCAGCCTACTAGGGAATGAGCAGTTCTTC. Protein: CASSLLGNEQFF.

This clone came up a few times. The chain joins TRBV3-1 (or the pseudogene TRBV3-2) to TRBJ2-2; 11 nucleotides line up with TRBD2. With V trimmed by 4 bases and J by 5 bases, 6 bases remained unmatched. This CDR3 spans 16 amino acids. CDR1 and CDR2 (germline): LGHDT, YNNKEL (reference sequence). CDR3 residues: CASSPTTSGTTGELFF. CDR3 bases: TGTGCCAGCAGCCCGACGACTAGCGGGACAACCGGGGAGCTGTTTTTT.

This clone was detected only once. The chain has TRBV12-3 or TRBV12-4 and TRBJ1-2; D gene unclear. The CDR3 length is 11 residues. V gave up 6 bases and J gave up 8 bases, with 10 bases separating them. The DNA for the CDR3 is TGTGCCAGCAGCGAAGGAGGAGGCTACACCTTC. It codes for CASSEGGGYTF.

V and J are TRBV12-3 or TRBV12-4 and TRBJ1-2; D remains unclear. Trimming removed 4 bases at V and 7 bases at J, with 10 bases between. This CDR3 is built from 12 residues. The chain's CDR3 is CASSSTRVGYTF. CDR3 nucleotides: TGTGCCAGCAGTTCCACGAGGGTTGGCTACACCTTC.

The chain recombines TRBV7-9 with TRBJ2-1; 9 positions match TRBD2. The trim removed 0 bases at V and 7 bases at J, leaving 4 bases unmatched. The CDR3 runs to 15 residues. CDR1 and CDR2 from the germline V gene are SEHNR and FQNEAQ (reference sequence). CDR3 nucleotide sequence: TGTGCCAGCAGCTTAGCTAGCGGGAGACGTAATGAGCAGTTCTTC. It translates to CASSLASGRRNEQFF.

The V gene is TRBV7-9, the J gene TRBJ1-2; D unresolved. Trimming removed 5 bases at V and 3 bases at J, with 4 bases between. This CDR3 contains 11 residues. CDR1 is SEHNR, CDR2 FQNEAQ, per germline (reference sequence). The CDR3 coding sequence is TGTGCCAGCAGCCGTTACTATGGCTACACCTTC. Translation gives CASSRYYGYTF.

The chain uses TRBV5-1 and TRBJ2-1; 9 bases match TRBD1. This CDR3 has 15 amino acids. V was pared by 0 bases and J by 5 bases, with 3 bases of the junction left unmatched. The V gene's germline CDR1 is SGHRS and CDR2 YFSETQ. The CDR3 reads CASSLEGQGHNEQFF. In nucleotides, the CDR3 is TGCGCCAGCAGCTTGGAGGGACAGGGACACAATGAGCAGTTCTTC.

This chain uses TRBV11-2 with TRBJ2-1, with 7 bases fitting TRBD2. Germline loops: CDR1 SGHAT, CDR2 FQNNGV. The CDR3 is 17 residues long. Trimming took 5 bases from V and 15 from J; bases not matched to a gene: 25. The CDR3 spells CASSTAIFAGTITLRFF. CDR3 coding DNA: TGTGCCAGCAGCACCGCCATCTTCGCCGGGACTATCACACTAAGGTTCTTC.

The chain combines TRBV7-2 with TRBJ1-6, with TRBD1 identical over 10 bases. The CDR3 extends over 14 amino acids. After removal of 5 bases from V and 9 bases from J, the junction contained 4 bases not matched to a gene. Germline loops: CDR1 SGHTA, CDR2 FQGNSA. The CDR3 DNA sequence: TGTGCCAGCAGCCAAGGACAGGGGGTTTCACCCCTCCACTTT. It is translated as CASSQGQGVSPLHF.

The genes are TRBV3-1 (or the pseudogene TRBV3-2) and TRBJ2-6; D is undetermined. V lost 1 base to trimming and J lost 0 bases, with 7 bases between them. The CDR3 runs 16 residues. CDR1 is LGHDT, CDR2 YNNKEL, per germline (reference sequence). The CDR3 spells CASSQVASSGANVLTF. The CDR3 region has the DNA TGTGCCAGCAGCCAAGTGGCTTCCTCTGGGGCCAACGTCCTGACTTTC.

The gene calls are TRBV12-1 and TRBJ2-7; TRBD2, the D gene given by the table, was not confirmed from the DNA. TRBV12-1 constitutes a pseudogene. CDR3 size: 16 residues. In DNA, the CDR3 is TGTGCCAGCAGCTTTGTGGCGGCTAGCGGAAAATACGAGCAGTACTTC. As protein: CASSFVAASGKYEQYF.

The chain couples TRBV5-4 to TRBJ2-3; a weak D match, TRBD2 (6 bases). CDR3 length equals 17 residues. V lost 0 bases, J lost 4 bases, and 18 bases lay in between. Germline values: CDR1 SGHNT, CDR2 YYREEE (reference sequence). This chain's CDR3 is CASSLEGGASEPDTQYF. Written as DNA, the CDR3 is TGTGCCAGCAGCTTGGAAGGAGGGGCATCGGAGCCAGATACGCAGTATTTT.

There are a few counts of this clone. The V and J genes are TRBV21-1 and TRBJ2-5; TRBD1, the D gene given by the table, was not confirmed from the DNA. TRBV21-1 is a pseudogene locus. The CDR3 length is 17 residues. This CDR3 is CASSNTDRVLSQETQYF. CDR3 DNA sequence: TGTGCCAGCAGTAACACGGACAGGGTTCTCTCCCAAGAGACCCAGTACTTC.

The chain recombines TRBV12-3 or TRBV12-4 with TRBJ1-4, with a possible D match to TRBD1 (5 bases). Trimming left V 5 bases short and J 8 bases short, with 9 bases between. This CDR3 is 12 amino acids long. The CDR3 protein is CASSDTGEKLFF. The CDR3 DNA follows: TGTGCCAGCAGTGACACAGGAGAAAAACTGTTTTTT.

The chain is built from TRBV28 and TRBJ1-5; D remains ambiguous. The CDR3 spans 14 residues. Germline-derived CDR1 and CDR2 are MDHEN and SYDVKM. V lost 8 bases to trimming and J lost 3 bases, with 14 bases between them. The CDR3 loop is CASGPGINNQPQHF. The CDR3 region has the DNA TGTGCCAGCGGGCCGGGGATTAACAATCAGCCCCAGCATTTT.

V usage is TRBV9 and J usage is TRBJ2-2; D is ambiguous. Germline V gene data show CDR1 as SGDLS and CDR2 as YYNGEE. Trimming took 2 bases from V and 7 from J, leaving 6 bases between them. CDR3 length equals 12 residues. The CDR3 DNA follows: TGTGCCAGCAGCGTGGCTCACGGGGAGCTGTTTTTT. Residues: CASSVAHGELFF. Supplemented by reference TRBV9 and TRBJ2-2, the full variable domain reads DSGVTQTPKHLITATGQRVTLRCSPRSGDLSVYWYQQSLDQGLQFLIQYYNGEERAKGNILERFSAQQFPDLHSELNLSSLELGDSALYFCASSVAHGELFFGEGSRLTVL.

V gene TRBV7-2 combines with J gene TRBJ2-1; a possible D gene is TRBD2 (6 bases). Between the trimmed V and J ends, which lost 5 bases and 11 bases, there was a span of 19 bases. CDR3 length: 14 amino acids. CDR1 and CDR2 (germline): SGHTA, FQGNSA. CDR3 protein: CASSRRERDRKQFF. As DNA, the CDR3 is TGTGCCAGCAGCCGGAGGGAGCGAGACCGGAAGCAGTTCTTC.

The chain links TRBV18 to TRBJ1-2; no clear D gene. Germline V gene lookup returns CDR1 KGHSH and CDR2 LQKENI. This CDR3 is 18 amino acids long. Trimming stripped 3 bases from V and 2 bases from J, with 22 bases between. The CDR3 coding sequence is TGTGCCAGCTCACCCCCCTTACTCCGGGAGCCCTCCAACTATGGCTACACCTTC. Encoded protein: CASSPPLLREPSNYGYTF.

The V and J genes are TRBV19 and TRBJ1-5; D unclear. The CDR3 sequence is 14 residues long. Trimming stripped 10 bases from V and 4 bases from J, with 17 bases between. Germline V gives CDR1 LNHDA, CDR2 SQIVND (reference sequence). CDR3: CATSIEALNQPQHF. The DNA of the CDR3 is TGTGCCACCAGTATCGAGGCACTAAATCAGCCCCAGCATTTT. Supplemented by reference TRBV19 and TRBJ1-5, the full variable domain reads DGGITQSPKYLFRKEGQNVTLSCEQNLNHDAMYWYRQDPGQGLRLIYYSQIVNDFQKGDIAEGYSVSREKKESFPLTVTSAQKNPTAFYLCATSIEALNQPQHFGDGTRLSIL.

The V and J genes are TRBV9 and TRBJ1-2; tentative D call: TRBD1 (6 bases). The CDR3 has 15 amino acids. Germline CDR1 reads SGDLS; CDR2 reads YYNGEE. V was pared by 0 bases and J by 1 base, with 10 bases between. The CDR3 DNA is TGTGCCAGCAGCGTAGAGGACAGATATAACTATGGCTACACCTTC. It is translated as CASSVEDRYNYGYTF.

The chain recombines TRBV7-9 with TRBJ2-7; 7 positions match TRBD2. The germline V gene encodes CDR1 SEHNR and CDR2 FQNEAQ (reference sequence). The CDR3 length is 16 residues. Unmatched junction bases numbered 11, after V lost 2 bases and J lost 4 bases. The CDR3 loop reads CASSLTSGMADYEQYF. The CDR3 nucleotides read TGTGCCAGCAGCTTAACCAGCGGGATGGCAGATTACGAGCAGTACTTC.